The present T cell receptor (beta chain) was sequenced within a study of blood T cell repertoires in COVID-19. Measured with immunoSEQ multiplex PCR; TCRdb has only the in-frame clones, and not every one. The repertoire has over 15,000 clones, 80% of them found once; the top ten carry roughly 9.6%. There are 13 residues in the CDR3. The germline V gene has CDR1 LNHNV and CDR2 YYDKDF (reference sequence). V lost 0 bases, J lost 3 bases, and 5 bases lay in between. This sequence was found in a man older than 75 with acute or convalescent COVID-19. Sequencing used peripheral blood. The gene calls are TRBV15 and TRBJ1-2; D remains ambiguous. The CDR3 spells CATSRDADYGYTF. CDR3 DNA sequence: TGTGCCACCAGCAGAGATGCAGACTATGGCTACACCTTC.